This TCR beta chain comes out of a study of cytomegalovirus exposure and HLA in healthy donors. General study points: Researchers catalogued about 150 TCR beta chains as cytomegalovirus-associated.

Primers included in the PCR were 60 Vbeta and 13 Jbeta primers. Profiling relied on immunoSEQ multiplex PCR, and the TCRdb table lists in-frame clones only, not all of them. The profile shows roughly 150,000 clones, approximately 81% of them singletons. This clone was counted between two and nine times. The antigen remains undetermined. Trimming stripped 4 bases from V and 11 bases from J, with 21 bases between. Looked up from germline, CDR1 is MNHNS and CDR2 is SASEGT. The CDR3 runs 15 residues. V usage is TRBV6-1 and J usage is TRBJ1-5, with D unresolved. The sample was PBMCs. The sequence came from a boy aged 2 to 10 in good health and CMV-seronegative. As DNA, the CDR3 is TGTGCCAGCAGTGGGTATCAAGGAGATAGTTCGTCCCAGCATTTT. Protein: CASSGYQGDSSSQHF.